These 2 T cell receptor beta chains share one sample of origin, sequenced in a study of CD8+ T cells in alopecia areata. Reverse transcription of extracted RNA yielded cDNA, which provided the sequencing template. The data were produced by immunoSEQ multiplex PCR, yet TCRdb's version contains in-frame clones alone and is incomplete. There are around 200,000 clones in the sample; over 60% occur only once, and about 4% lies in the top ten. The sample's treatment: oral pan-JAK inhibitor, 5-10 mg twice daily. The sequenced sample was CD4+ T cells sorted from blood, obtained at week 4, from a patient treated with tofacitinib. Source of these receptors: a human donor with alopecia areata.

The chain joins TRBV2 to TRBJ1-2, with D uncertain. CDR1 is SNHLY and CDR2 is FYNNEI in the germline V gene. V was cut by 8 bases and J by 4 bases, with 14 bases left in between. CDR3 length equals 13 residues. The CDR3 DNA sequence: TGTGCCAGCGCCGAGCCGGGTGTCTATGGCTACACCTTC. Translated: CASAEPGVYGYTF.

This chain links TRBV30 with TRBJ1-1; maybe TRBD1 (6 bases). The CDR3 contains 13 residues. Germline V lookup: CDR1 GTSNPN, CDR2 SVGIG (reference sequence). The V gene lost 3 bases and the J gene lost 0 bases, with 8 bases spanning the gap. The CDR3 reads CAWRRTVNTEAFF. CDR3 nucleotides: TGTGCCTGGAGGCGGACAGTGAACACTGAAGCTTTCTTT.